Listed here are 17 T cell receptor beta chains from one sample, sequenced in a study of blood T cell repertoires in COVID-19. The assay was immunoSEQ multiplex PCR, and TCRdb's table has in-frame clones only and misses some. The profile shows more than 120,000 clones, approximately 81% of them singletons. Sequences were obtained from peripheral blood. The receptors shown here come from a human donor with acute or convalescent COVID-19. The donor label of this sample is uncertain.

The chain uses TRBV10-3 and TRBJ1-4, with D perhaps TRBD1 (5 bases). In germline, CDR1 is ENHRY, CDR2 SYGVKD. The V end lost 2 bases, the J end lost 4 bases, and 8 bases lay between the germline ends. This CDR3 is built from 14 residues. The CDR3 nucleotides read TGTGCCATCAGTGAGGTACAGGATAATGAAAAACTGTTTTTT. It translates to CAISEVQDNEKLFF.

The chain has TRBV4-3 and TRBJ1-2; 10 bases line up with TRBD1. Germline V gives CDR1 LGHNA, CDR2 YSLEER. The CDR3 has 15 residues. J was trimmed by 4 bases and V by 3 bases; bases with no gene match: 5. The CDR3 is CASSHDGTGVYGYTF. CDR3 bases: TGCGCCAGCAGCCACGACGGGACAGGGGTCTATGGCTACACCTTC.

The sample holds one count of this clone. J is TRBJ2-5 and V is TRBV7-2; 9 nucleotides agree with TRBD2. The germline V gene has CDR1 SGHTA and CDR2 FQGNSA. This CDR3 comprises 16 residues. V dropped 3 bases and J dropped 2; count of bases not matched to a gene: 7. The CDR3 spells CASSLAPAGGQETQYF. CDR3 bases: TGTGCCAGCAGCTTGGCCCCAGCGGGGGGACAAGAGACCCAGTACTTC.

The chain carries TRBV7-2 and TRBJ2-1; TRBD2 matches 10 bases. The junction had 8 bases not matched to a gene; V was cut back by 3 bases and J by 9 bases. Per germline, CDR1 SGHTA and CDR2 FQGNSA. The CDR3 runs 15 residues. The DNA for the CDR3 is TGTGCCAGCAGCTTCCAAGCGGGGGGGGAAGGTGAGCAGTTCTTC. Translating it yields CASSFQAGGEGEQFF. The full variable domain, with the rest looked up from reference TRBV7-2 and TRBJ2-1, is GAGVSQSPSNKVTEKGKDVELRCDPISGHTALYWYRQSLGQGLEFLIYFQGNSAPDKSGLPSDRFSAERTGGSVSTLTIQRTQQEDSAVYLCASSFQAGGEGEQFFGPGTRLTVL.

The chain carries TRBV24-1 and TRBJ2-3; 8 bases align to TRBD2. V trimming: 0 bases; J trimming: 1 base; junction bases outside the gene matches: 2. CDR3 length: 16 amino acids. The germline CDR1 and CDR2 sequences are KGHDR and SFDVKD. The CDR3 sequence: CATSDLPGLGTDTQYF. In DNA, the CDR3 is TGTGCCACCAGTGATTTGCCGGGACTAGGCACAGATACGCAGTATTTT.

V is TRBV27 and J is TRBJ2-7, with TRBD1 matching over 7 bases. The V segment lost 0 bases and the J segment 3 bases; nucleotides outside the gene matches: 8. Germline CDR1 reads MNHEY; CDR2 reads SMNVEV (reference sequence). The CDR3 extends over 16 amino acids. Written as DNA, the CDR3 is TGTGCCAGCAGTTTATCGACAGGGTGGGGGAACTACGAGCAGTACTTC. It specifies CASSLSTGWGNYEQYF.

This chain joins TRBV21-1 and TRBJ2-7; whether TRBD1, the table's D call, matches the DNA was not checked. TRBV21-1 is tagged as a pseudogene. The CDR3 runs to 18 residues. DNA of the CDR3: TGTGCCAGCAGCAAAGTAGAGGGACAGCGCCCTTTTGAGTCCGAGCAGTACGTC. Translating it yields CASSKVEGQRPFESEQYV.

The V and J genes are TRBV15 and TRBJ1-2; tentatively, D is TRBD1 (6 bases). This CDR3 comprises 16 residues. The V gene's germline CDR1 is LNHNV and CDR2 YYDKDF (reference sequence). The germline V and J ends were trimmed by 0 bases and 8 bases, with 19 bases remaining between them. DNA of the CDR3: TGTGCCACCAGCAGAGATTGGGATCAAACAGGGCCGGGCTACACCTTC. It encodes CATSRDWDQTGPGYTF.

As for this clone: This CDR3 is also generated by other DNA sequences in the sample. This chain connects TRBV5-1 to TRBJ2-2, with TRBD1 as a possible D gene (7 bases). The CDR3 runs to 15 residues. Germline CDR1 and CDR2: SGHRS and YFSETQ. V gave up 3 bases and J gave up 4 bases, with 13 bases separating them. CDR3 in amino acids: CASSSPGGRTGELFF. The DNA for the CDR3 is TGCGCCAGCAGCTCCCCAGGGGGGCGCACCGGGGAGCTGTTTTTT.

The V and J genes are TRBV6-5 and TRBJ1-1, with TRBD1 matching 7 bases. Germline CDR1 and CDR2: MNHEY and SVGAGI. CDR3 size: 14 residues. Trimming removed 5 bases from V and 4 bases from J; junction bases left unmatched: 7. The DNA of the CDR3 is TGTGCCAGCAGTCTAGACAGGGTGGTCACTGAAGCTTTCTTT. This gives the protein CASSLDRVVTEAFF.

The chain uses TRBV21-1 and TRBJ2-1; TRBD2, the table's D call, was not compared with the DNA. TRBV21-1 is flagged as a pseudogene. The CDR3 has 24 residues. CDR3 DNA: TGTGCCAGCAGCAAAAAAAAAGGGATAAAAACCCTTTTGACTAGCGGGAGGTTTAACAATGAGCAGTTCTTC. Its translation is CASSKKKGIKTLLTSGRFNNEQFF.

This chain links TRBV11-3 with TRBJ1-5, with 9 bases matching TRBD1. This CDR3 has 19 residues. The germline V gene has CDR1 SGHNT and CDR2 YENEEA. V lost 5 bases, J lost 4 bases, and 18 bases stayed unmatched. For the CDR3, the DNA is TGTGCCAGCAGCGGACACCGGGACAGGGTTCCCGTCTGGAATCAGCCCCAGCATTTT. Its protein is CASSGHRDRVPVWNQPQHF. The complete variable domain, with remaining parts taken from reference TRBV11-3 and TRBJ1-5, reads EAGVVQSPRYKIIEKKQPVAFWCNPISGHNTLYWYLQNLGQGPELLIRYENEEAVDDSQLPKDRFSAERLKGVDSTLKIQPAELGDSAVYLCASSGHRDRVPVWNQPQHFGDGTRLSIL.

This sequence joins TRBV28 and TRBJ1-1; perhaps TRBD1 as D (6 bases). Germline CDR1 and CDR2: MDHEN and SYDVKM. Trimming cost V 5 bases and J 1 base, with 14 bases left between them. The CDR3 sequence is 15 residues long. The CDR3 is CASSQILRGNTEAFF. In nucleotides, the CDR3 is TGTGCCAGCAGTCAAATTCTCAGGGGGAACACTGAAGCTTTCTTT.

This rearrangement joins TRBV10-1 to TRBJ2-7; TRBD1 aligns across 7 bases. In germline, CDR1 is WNHNN, CDR2 SYGVQD (reference sequence). CDR3 length: 13 residues. After removal of 9 bases from V and 0 bases from J, the junction contained 5 bases not matched to a gene. The CDR3 coding sequence is TGCGCCAGGAACAGGGGTCGCTCCTACGAGCAGTACGTC. Its translation is CARNRGRSYEQYV.

CDR3 amino acids: CASSVRRGEAFF. In nucleotides, the CDR3 is TGTGCCAGCAGTGTCCGGCGGGGAGAAGCTTTCTTT. The rearrangement joins TRBV2 to TRBJ1-1; no clear D gene. The CDR3 runs 12 residues. Looked up from germline, CDR1 is SNHLY and CDR2 is FYNNEI. With 4 bases removed from V and 8 bases from J, the gap between germline ends came to 11 bases. Full variable domain (outside the CDR3, taken from reference TRBV2 and TRBJ1-1): EPEVTQTPSHQVTQMGQEVILRCVPISNHLYFYWYRQILGQKVEFLVSFYNNEISEKSEIFDDQFSVERPDGSNFTLKIRSTKLEDSAMYFCASSVRRGEAFFGQGTRLTVV.

This rearrangement joins TRBV28 to TRBJ1-2; the D gene is possibly TRBD1 (5 bases). The CDR3 is made up of 13 amino acids. The V and J ends lost 2 bases and 7 bases respectively, with 11 bases between them. Germline V CDR1 and CDR2: MDHEN, SYDVKM. This chain's CDR3 is CASSLLQGSGYTF. The CDR3 DNA reads TGTGCCAGCAGTTTACTGCAGGGTAGTGGCTACACCTTC.

The V and J genes are TRBV7-3 and TRBJ2-1, with D possibly being TRBD1 (5 bases). Trimming removed 5 bases at V and 2 bases at J, with 13 bases between. The CDR3 runs to 15 residues. Germline V gives CDR1 SGHTA, CDR2 FQGTGA. DNA for the CDR3: TGTGCCAGCAGCCTCAATCAGGGCCCCTACAATGAGCAGTTCTTC. Translated, it gives CASSLNQGPYNEQFF.